One sample yielded the 14 T cell receptor beta chains listed below, sequenced in a study of blood T cell repertoires in COVID-19. The data were produced by immunoSEQ multiplex PCR, yet TCRdb's version contains in-frame clones alone and is incomplete. This table has about half a million clones, approximately 85% appearing once. Sequenced sample: peripheral blood. These receptors originate from a human donor in a cohort sampled during active COVID-19.

The rearrangement joins TRBV28 to TRBJ2-7, with TRBD2 matching over 14 bases. CDR3 length equals 14 residues. V lost 5 bases and J lost 6; bases outside the gene matches: 3. CDR1 is MDHEN, CDR2 SYDVKM, per germline. CDR3 loop: CASSPGLAGVEQYF. The CDR3 DNA is TGTGCCAGCAGTCCGGGACTAGCGGGAGTCGAGCAGTACTTC.

In this sample, this clone turned up a few times. The CDR3 coding sequence is TGTGCCAGCAGCTGGGAGAGGTTGGGACTAGTGAGCGATGAGCAGTTCTTC. Protein sequence: CASSWERLGLVSDEQFF. The J gene is TRBJ2-1, the V gene TRBV5-6; 8 bases are a match to TRBD2. The CDR3 is made up of 17 amino acids. J gave up 8 bases and V 3 bases, and 16 bases lay outside the gene matches. In germline, CDR1 is SGHDT, CDR2 YYEEEE.

CDR3 sequence: CASKSSGRKSYEQYF. Here the CDR3 DNA reads TGTGCCAGTAAATCTAGCGGGAGGAAATCCTACGAGCAGTACTTC. The rearrangement uses TRBV19 and TRBJ2-7; 11 nucleotides align to TRBD2. V shed 7 bases and J 1 base; nucleotides not matched to a gene: 6. CDR1 is LNHDA, CDR2 SQIVND, per germline (reference sequence). The CDR3 is made up of 15 amino acids. Variable domain in full (rest from reference TRBV19 and TRBJ2-7): DGGITQSPKYLFRKEGQNVTLSCEQNLNHDAMYWYRQDPGQGLRLIYYSQIVNDFQKGDIAEGYSVSREKKESFPLTVTSAQKNPTAFYLCASKSSGRKSYEQYFGPGTRLTVT.

V is TRBV30 and J is TRBJ2-7, with 9 bases lining up with TRBD2. The germline CDR1 and CDR2 sequences are GTSNPN and SVGIG (reference sequence). The CDR3 extends over 14 amino acids. The J segment lost 0 bases and the V segment lost 2 bases, leaving 2 bases of the junction unmatched. The chain's CDR3 is CAWSSGGISYEQYF. In DNA, the CDR3 is TGTGCCTGGAGTAGCGGGGGGATCTCCTACGAGCAGTACTTC.

V is TRBV6-5 and J is TRBJ2-1, with D possibly TRBD2 on 5 matching bases. The V end was cut by 6 bases, the J end by 8 bases, with 17 bases between. CDR1 and CDR2 from the germline V gene are MNHEY and SVGAGI. CDR3 length: 14 residues. The CDR3 sequence is CASSPGPTRDEQFF. The CDR3 DNA reads as TGTGCCAGCAGCCCCGGCCCCACGCGGGATGAGCAGTTCTTC.

The chain carries TRBV19 and TRBJ1-2, with D unclear. CDR3 length: 16 amino acids. With 5 bases removed from V and 6 bases from J, the gap between germline ends came to 22 bases. CDR1 and CDR2 (germline): LNHDA, SQIVND (reference sequence). Written as DNA, the CDR3 is TGTGCCAGTAGTCCGTCCTCGACAAGGCTCACGCATGGCTACACCTTC. Translation gives CASSPSSTRLTHGYTF. The full variable domain, completed using reference TRBV19 and TRBJ1-2, is DGGITQSPKYLFRKEGQNVTLSCEQNLNHDAMYWYRQDPGQGLRLIYYSQIVNDFQKGDIAEGYSVSREKKESFPLTVTSAQKNPTAFYLCASSPSSTRLTHGYTFGSGTRLTVV.

The chain carries TRBV5-4 and TRBJ2-2, with D perhaps matching TRBD2 (5 bases). This CDR3 is 17 amino acids long. V was pared by 2 bases and J by 3 bases, with 17 bases between. From germline, CDR1 is SGHNT and CDR2 YYREEE (reference sequence). The CDR3 DNA reads as TGTGCCAGCAGCTTTCCCCTGCCGGGATCTTACACCGGGGAGCTGTTTTTT. Amino acid sequence: CASSFPLPGSYTGELFF.

This chain links TRBV19 with TRBJ1-5; 9 positions match TRBD1. Trimming cost V 6 bases and J 6 bases; bases outside gene matches: 9. CDR3 length: 15 amino acids. The germline V gene encodes CDR1 LNHDA and CDR2 SQIVND (reference sequence). The CDR3 region is CASRTGTGSVQPQHF. CDR3 in DNA: TGTGCCAGTAGGACCGGGACAGGGAGTGTTCAGCCCCAGCATTTT.

This clone was recorded only once. The CDR3 coding sequence is TGTGCCACCAGCAGAGGGACTAGCGGGAGGAGCAACAATGAGCAGTTCTTC. This codes for CATSRGTSGRSNNEQFF. The chain joins TRBV15 to TRBJ2-1; 14 bases map to TRBD2. CDR1 is LNHNV, CDR2 YYDKDF, per germline (reference sequence). V lost 1 base, J lost 5 bases, and 4 bases stayed unmatched. The CDR3 is 17 amino acids.

This chain connects TRBV7-2 to TRBJ2-2; 7 bases are a match to TRBD1. The CDR3 covers 16 residues. The germline CDR1 and CDR2 sequences are SGHTA and FQGNSA. V lost 2 bases and J lost 4; bases outside the gene matches: 7. Here the CDR3 DNA reads TGTGCCAGCAGCTTACCGACAGGGAAAATCACCGGGGAGCTGTTTTTT. Translation: CASSLPTGKITGELFF.

J is TRBJ2-1 and V is TRBV2, with 9 bases fitting TRBD1. CDR3 length equals 14 residues. Per the germline V gene, CDR1 is SNHLY and CDR2 is FYNNEI. J was trimmed by 9 bases and V by 5 bases; bases with no gene match: 8. The CDR3 spells CASSTGTGFPEQFF. The CDR3 DNA follows: TGTGCCAGCAGTACCGGGACAGGGTTTCCTGAGCAGTTCTTC.

This clone showed up just once. V and J are TRBV5-1 and TRBJ2-7, with TRBD1 matching 9 bases. The CDR3 consists of 14 residues. V gave up 5 bases and J gave up 6 bases; unmatched junction bases: 9. Looked up from germline, CDR1 is SGHRS and CDR2 is YFSETQ. The CDR3 DNA is TGCGCCAGCAGTAAGGACAGGGGTGTGAGCGAGCAGTACTTC. Amino acids: CASSKDRGVSEQYF.

The chain combines TRBV6-6 with TRBJ1-5, with 7 bases aligning to TRBD1. Per the germline V gene, CDR1 is MNHNY and CDR2 is SVGAGI (reference sequence). The CDR3 is 16 amino acids. Trimming cost V 2 bases and J 3 bases; bases outside gene matches: 7. The CDR3: CASSYPIDRVNQPQHF. The CDR3 bases are TGTGCCAGCAGTTACCCAATAGACAGGGTCAATCAGCCCCAGCATTTT.

The CDR3 region has the DNA TGTGCCACCAGCAAAAAACAGGGCTACGAGCAGTACTTC. Amino acids: CATSKKQGYEQYF. The chain has TRBV15 and TRBJ2-7; tentative D call: TRBD1 (6 bases). V shed 4 bases and J shed 3 bases, with 10 bases lying between them. Germline V lookup: CDR1 LNHNV, CDR2 YYDKDF (reference sequence). This CDR3 is built from 13 residues.